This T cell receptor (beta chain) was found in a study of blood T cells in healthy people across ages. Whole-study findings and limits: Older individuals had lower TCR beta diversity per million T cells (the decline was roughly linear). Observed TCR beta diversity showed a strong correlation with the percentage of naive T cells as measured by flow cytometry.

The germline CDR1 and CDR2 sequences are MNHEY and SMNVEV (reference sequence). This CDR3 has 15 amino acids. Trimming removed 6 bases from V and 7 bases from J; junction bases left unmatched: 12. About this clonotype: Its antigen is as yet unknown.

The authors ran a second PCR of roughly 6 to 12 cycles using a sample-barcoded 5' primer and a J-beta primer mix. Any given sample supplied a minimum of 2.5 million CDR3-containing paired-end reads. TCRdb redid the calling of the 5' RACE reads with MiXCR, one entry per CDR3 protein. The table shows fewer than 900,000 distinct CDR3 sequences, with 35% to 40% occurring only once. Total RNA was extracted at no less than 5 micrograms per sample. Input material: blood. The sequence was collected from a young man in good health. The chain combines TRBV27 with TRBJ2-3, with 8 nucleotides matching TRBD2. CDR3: CASRLSGGPMNTQYF. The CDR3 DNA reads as TGTGCCAGCAGACTCTCGGGGGGGCCTATGAATACGCAGTATTTT.